The 6 T cell receptor beta chains presented below share a single source sample, sequenced in a study of blood T cell repertoires in COVID-19. This table comes from immunoSEQ multiplex PCR, and its TCRdb copy is limited to in-frame clones, with some not included. Here the sample spans roughly 140,000 clones, about four fifths being singletons. Sequenced material: peripheral blood. These TCRs come from a man between 60 and 75 years old with acute or convalescent COVID-19.

The chain carries TRBV3-1 (or the pseudogene TRBV3-2) and TRBJ1-4; no clear D. V lost 5 bases, J lost 7 bases, and 8 bases lay in between. The germline V gene encodes CDR1 LGHDT and CDR2 YNNKEL (reference sequence). The CDR3 has 12 residues. CDR3 amino acids: CASSSAGEKLFF. In DNA form, the CDR3 reads TGTGCCAGCAGCTCGGCGGGTGAAAAACTGTTTTTT.

This clone was observed a handful of times. The chain is built from TRBV19 and TRBJ2-1, with TRBD1 identical over 10 bases. V was pared by 5 bases and J by 7 bases, with 14 bases of the junction left unmatched. Germline CDR1 and CDR2: LNHDA and SQIVND (reference sequence). CDR3 size: 17 residues. CDR3 residues: CASSAPRQGASLNEQFF. CDR3 in DNA: TGTGCCAGTAGTGCCCCAAGACAGGGGGCAAGTCTTAATGAGCAGTTCTTC.

The rearrangement uses TRBV10-3 and TRBJ2-1; D perhaps matches TRBD2 (5 bases). Germline CDR1 and CDR2: ENHRY and SYGVKD. The V gene lost 0 bases and the J gene lost 6 bases, with 15 bases spanning the gap. The CDR3 has 16 amino acids. The CDR3 DNA sequence: TGTGCCATCAGTGAGTCGAAGGTGGCGCTAGCCAATGAGCAGTTCTTC. It translates to CAISESKVALANEQFF.

Remarks on this clone: Different DNA sequences within this sample yield the same CDR3. The chain combines TRBV9 with TRBJ2-2, with D possibly TRBD1 on 5 matching bases. Germline CDR1 SGDLS, CDR2 YYNGEE. The length of the CDR3 is 15 residues. The germline V and J ends were trimmed by 0 bases and 6 bases, with 12 bases remaining between them. The CDR3: CASSVGGAQAGELFF. CDR3 bases: TGTGCCAGCAGCGTAGGTGGGGCCCAGGCCGGGGAGCTGTTTTTT.

This clone was counted ten times or more. The chain joins TRBV3-1 (or the pseudogene TRBV3-2) to TRBJ2-7; possibly TRBD2 for D (6 bases). V shed 0 bases and J shed 1 base, with 19 bases lying between them. This CDR3 is built from 18 residues. Germline V gene data show CDR1 as LGHDT and CDR2 as YNNKEL (reference sequence). The CDR3 loop reads CASSQDHPGVRDSYEQYF. CDR3 bases: TGTGCCAGCAGCCAAGATCACCCGGGGGTCCGCGATTCCTACGAGCAGTACTTC.

DNA for the CDR3: TGCAGCGTTGTAGTGGGGGGGGCAGTGAACACTGAAGCTTTCTTT. Translated, it gives CSVVVGGAVNTEAFF. The V call is TRBV29-1, the J call TRBJ1-1, with D tentatively TRBD1 (6 bases). Trimming stripped 4 bases from V and 0 bases from J, with 15 bases between. The length of the CDR3 is 15 residues. The germline gives CDR1 SQVTM, CDR2 ANQGSEA. Together with reference TRBV29-1 and TRBJ1-1, the CDR3 gives the full variable domain: SAVISQKPSRDICQRGTSLTIQCQVDSQVTMMFWYRQQPGQSLTLIATANQGSEATYESGFVIDKFPISRPNLTFSTLTVSNMSPEDSSIYLCSVVVGGAVNTEAFFGQGTRLTVV.